This T cell receptor beta chain was documented in a study of response to subunit inactivated influenza vaccine. Study-level points and caveats: Authors suggested few new T cells are recruited by each seasonal influenza vaccination.

MiXCR was run by TCRdb on the RT-PCR reads, yielding one entry per CDR3 protein. This sample has 800,000 or so distinct CDR3 sequences, with 21% found just once. Concerning this clonotype itself: Its target is not known.

The CDR3 contains 15 residues. The V gene end was trimmed by 7 bases and the J gene end by 6 bases; junction bases not matched to a gene: 7. Looked up from germline, CDR1 is MNHNS and CDR2 is SASEGT. The rearrangement uses TRBV6-1 and TRBJ2-1, with 12 bases fitting TRBD2. The sequencing used PBMCs from blood, collected about 5 days after vaccination. This TCR derives from a man aged 45 to 65 who received an inactivated influenza vaccine. CDR3 DNA sequence: TGTGCCAGCACCGCCCTAGCGGGAGGGAGCAATGAGCAGTTCTTC. It encodes CASTALAGGSNEQFF.